The present entry profiles one TCR beta chain with its context. Sequencing of TCR beta was carried out in blood CD8+ and CD4+ T cells. This sample was taken from a study of CD8 T cells in Susac syndrome. cDNA came from 0.5 to 1 ug RNA primed by random hexamers. TCRdb re-called the immunoSEQ multiplex PCR reads with MiXCR, one entry per CDR3 protein. The table lists roughly 120,000 distinct CDR3 sequences, about 94% of them singletons. The V and J ends lost 5 bases and 5 bases, in that order; junction bases with no gene match: 8. The CDR3 consists of 14 residues. Per the germline V gene, CDR1 is SQVTM and CDR2 is ANQGSEA.

The receptor comes from a human donor in good health. Sequencing was done on a sample of CD4+ T cells from PBMCs. The chain has TRBV29-1 and TRBJ2-3; 9 nucleotides agree with TRBD1. CDR3 sequence reads: CSVLEQGARDTQYF. CDR3 nucleotides: TGCAGCGTTCTGGAACAGGGGGCAAGAGATACGCAGTATTTT.